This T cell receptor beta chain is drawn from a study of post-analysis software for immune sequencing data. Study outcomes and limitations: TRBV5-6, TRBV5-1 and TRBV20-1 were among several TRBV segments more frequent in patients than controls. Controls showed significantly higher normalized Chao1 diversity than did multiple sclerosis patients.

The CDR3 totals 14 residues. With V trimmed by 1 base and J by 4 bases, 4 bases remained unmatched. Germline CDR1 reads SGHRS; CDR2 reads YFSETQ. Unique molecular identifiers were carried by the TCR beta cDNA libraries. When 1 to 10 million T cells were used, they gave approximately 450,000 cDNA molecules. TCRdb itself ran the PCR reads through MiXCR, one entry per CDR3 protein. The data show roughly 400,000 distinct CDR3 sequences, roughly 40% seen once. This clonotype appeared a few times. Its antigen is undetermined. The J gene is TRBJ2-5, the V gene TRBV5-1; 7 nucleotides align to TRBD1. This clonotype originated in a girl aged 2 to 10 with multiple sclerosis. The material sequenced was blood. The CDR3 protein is CASSLPGGLETQYF. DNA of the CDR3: TGCGCCAGCAGCTTGCCAGGGGGATTAGAGACCCAGTACTTC.